The T cell receptor (beta chain) described here comes from a study of human T cells and chemical hapten exposure. Time point indicated: pre-sensitization, week 0. Treatment specified: therapeutic diphenylcyclopropenone sensitization with weekly scalp DPC. MiXCR, run by TCRdb on the RACE reads, gives a single entry per CDR3 protein. The sample has roughly 110,000 distinct CDR3 sequences, roughly an eighth seen once; the top ten hold around 1.5%. This CDR3 comprises 12 residues. The germline gives CDR1 MDHEN, CDR2 SYDVKM. V lost 0 bases and J lost 7, with 4 bases in between. This TCR was sampled from a woman between 50 and 59 years old with alopecia areata. Some clones in this sample may be carry-over from other donors' samples. Specimen: whole blood, collected in connection with sensitization to the hapten diphenylcyclopropenone (DPC). The rearrangement joins TRBV28 to TRBJ2-1; D remains ambiguous. The CDR3 DNA reads as TGTGCCAGCAGTTTATGGGCGAATGAGCAGTTCTTC. This encodes CASSLWANEQFF.